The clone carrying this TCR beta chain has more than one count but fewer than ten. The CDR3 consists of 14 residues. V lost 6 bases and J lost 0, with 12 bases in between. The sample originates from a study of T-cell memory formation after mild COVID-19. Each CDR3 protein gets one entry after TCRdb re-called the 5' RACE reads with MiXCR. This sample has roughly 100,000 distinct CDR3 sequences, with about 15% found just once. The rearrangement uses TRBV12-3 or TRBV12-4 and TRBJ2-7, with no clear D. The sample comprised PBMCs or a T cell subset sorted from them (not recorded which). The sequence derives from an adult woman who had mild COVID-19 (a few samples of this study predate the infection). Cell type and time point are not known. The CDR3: CASRLDGTSYEQYF. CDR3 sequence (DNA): TGTGCCAGCAGATTGGACGGTACCTCCTACGAGCAGTACTTC.